This T cell receptor (beta chain) comes out of a study of Graves' ophthalmopathy and Graves' hyperthyroidism. V shed 6 bases and J 3 bases; nucleotides not matched to a gene: 8. Germline CDR1 is MNHEY and CDR2 is SMNVEV (reference sequence). The CDR3 is 14 residues long. The table lists this clonotype with a few counts. Amplified TCR beta CDR3 regions were obtained using RNA transcripts as template. Investigators did first-round RT-PCR with HTBI primers, then second-round multiplex PCR. TCRdb independently ran MiXCR on the multiplex PCR reads; one entry per CDR3 protein. Of some 1.1 million distinct CDR3 sequences listed, 35% to 40% are singletons.

This receptor was taken from an adult man with Graves' hyperthyroidism. The J gene is TRBJ2-7, the V gene TRBV27, with TRBD1 matching over 7 bases. Material for sequencing was peripheral blood or thyroid tissue (not recorded which). The CDR3 is CASSDRVGYYEQYF. CDR3 DNA sequence: TGTGCCAGCAGCGACAGGGTAGGGTACTACGAGCAGTACTTC.